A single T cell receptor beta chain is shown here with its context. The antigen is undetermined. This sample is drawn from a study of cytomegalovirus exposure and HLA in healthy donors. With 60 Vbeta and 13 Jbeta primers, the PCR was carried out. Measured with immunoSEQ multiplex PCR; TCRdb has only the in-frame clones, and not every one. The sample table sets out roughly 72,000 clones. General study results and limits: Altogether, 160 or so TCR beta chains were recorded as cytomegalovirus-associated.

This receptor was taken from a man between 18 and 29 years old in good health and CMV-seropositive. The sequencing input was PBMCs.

CDR3 nucleotide sequence: TGTGCCAGCAGGTCCGGGACTAGCGGGGGCAATGAGCAGTTCTTC. Its translation: CASRSGTSGGNEQFF. The chain is built from TRBV6-1 and TRBJ2-1; 14 bases are shared with TRBD2. The junction had 4 bases not matched to a gene; V was cut back by 6 bases and J by 6 bases. The CDR3 covers 15 residues. Looked up from germline, CDR1 is MNHNS and CDR2 is SASEGT.